The clone carrying this T cell receptor (beta chain) has ten or more counts. Amplified TCR beta CDR3 regions derived from RNA transcripts. TCR CDR3 regions were first amplified by RT-PCR with HTBI primers. TCRdb re-analysed the multiplex PCR reads in MiXCR, keeping a single row per CDR3 protein. The table shows 340,000 or so distinct CDR3 sequences, with around a sixth occurring only once. The CDR3 length is 16 residues. V shed 1 base, J shed 9 bases, and the junction held 11 bases outside the gene matches. In germline, CDR1 is SGHVS, CDR2 FQNEAQ. The record originates from a study of T cells in Graves' hyperthyroidism and ophthalmopathy.

V gene TRBV7-8 combines with J gene TRBJ2-1, with 8 bases matching TRBD2. The source is a man aged 25-45 years with Graves' hyperthyroidism. Sample: blood. CDR3 region: CASSLVAVAGHVEQFF. CDR3 DNA sequence: TGTGCCAGCAGCTTAGTAGCGGTAGCGGGACACGTTGAGCAGTTCTTC.